The clone carrying this T cell receptor (beta chain) was seen ten or more times. The data belong to a study of spatial heterogeneity in lung cancer. Trimming cost V 6 bases and J 9 bases, with 18 bases left between them. The CDR3 loop spans 15 amino acids. This sample's time point: sample taken at primary tumor resection. There were 65 or so donors, all of them untreated patients with early-stage non-small cell lung cancer. TCRdb re-called the 5' RACE reads with MiXCR, one entry per CDR3 protein. The sample lists over 7,000 distinct CDR3 sequences, around 8.9% occurring once. Sequencing was performed on normal lung tissue next to the tumor, taken at surgery. The V and J genes are TRBV12-3 or TRBV12-4 and TRBJ1-6; no clear D. The source of this sequence is a male donor with early-stage non-small cell lung cancer. CDR3 in amino acids: CASRPDMVTGSPLHF. CDR3 nucleotides: TGTGCCAGCAGGCCTGACATGGTCACCGGTTCACCCCTCCACTTT.